This T cell receptor beta chain was recovered during a study of CD8 T cells in ankylosing spondylitis. CDR3 length: 11 amino acids. Germline V CDR1 and CDR2: SQVTM, ANQGSEA. V dropped 5 bases and J dropped 5 bases, with 6 bases sitting between them. TCRdb ran MiXCR on the 5' RACE reads and lists one entry per CDR3 protein. The sample lists about 360,000 distinct CDR3 sequences; 20% to 25% were seen once. This clonotype was sampled from a male donor with ankylosing spondylitis or in good health (not recorded which). Sequenced material: blood, either unsorted or a sorted T cell fraction (not recorded which). J is TRBJ2-2 and V is TRBV29-1; D is uncertain. CDR3 nucleotides: TGCAGCGTTCTAGTTACCGGGGAGCTGTTTTTT. Amino acids: CSVLVTGELFF.